In this sample, the clone carrying this T cell receptor (beta chain) turned up once. The antigen remains unidentified. 13 Jbeta primers and 60 Vbeta primers were used for the PCR. Repertoires were generated with immunoSEQ multiplex PCR, while TCRdb's copy carries only in-frame clones and drops some. The sample includes 170,000 or so clones, approximately 80% of them seen just once. The data originate from a study of cytomegalovirus exposure and HLA in healthy donors. Study-wide findings and caveats: Earlier analysis found most TCR beta V segments productive about 90% or about 30% of the time. Common viral pathogens (according to a later analysis) appeared linked to several of the most significant clusters. Presence/absence results assume similar sequencing depth per donor, which may not hold.

Trimming cost V 8 bases and J 0 bases, with 13 bases left between them. The CDR3 length is 14 residues. Looked up from germline, CDR1 is MDHEN and CDR2 is SYDVKM. The J gene is TRBJ1-1, the V gene TRBV28; no firm D call. The sample was PBMCs. This sequence originates from a woman aged 50 to 60 in good health and CMV-seronegative. CDR3 amino acids: CASGGGGVNTEAFF. For the CDR3, the DNA is TGTGCCAGCGGCGGTGGCGGTGTGAACACTGAAGCTTTCTTT.